This T cell receptor beta chain appears in the sequencing data of a study of blood T cell repertoires in COVID-19. Looking at the study overall: Sites in the United States, Italy and Spain provided acute and convalescent COVID-19 samples. Sources were T cells, B-cell-depleted T cells, or PBMCs; the material itself was cDNA or gDNA.

In the authors' methods: Amplified reference gene primers provided the basis for estimating nucleated cell counts. Profiling relied on immunoSEQ multiplex PCR, and the TCRdb table lists in-frame clones only, not all of them. The V and J calls and clone size are taken from that table; D and trimming were inferred from the DNA. This table has more than 70,000 clones, more than 75% appearing once. The CDR3 extends over 12 amino acids. Trimming removed 7 bases at V and 4 bases at J, with 6 bases between. Germline CDR1 reads SGDLS; CDR2 reads YYNGEE. The clonotype was recovered from a human donor in a cohort sampled during active COVID-19. V and J are TRBV9 and TRBJ2-6, with D unresolved. Sequencing input: peripheral blood. The CDR3: CASSSGANVLTF. CDR3 coding DNA: TGTGCCAGCTCTTCCGGGGCCAACGTCCTGACTTTC.